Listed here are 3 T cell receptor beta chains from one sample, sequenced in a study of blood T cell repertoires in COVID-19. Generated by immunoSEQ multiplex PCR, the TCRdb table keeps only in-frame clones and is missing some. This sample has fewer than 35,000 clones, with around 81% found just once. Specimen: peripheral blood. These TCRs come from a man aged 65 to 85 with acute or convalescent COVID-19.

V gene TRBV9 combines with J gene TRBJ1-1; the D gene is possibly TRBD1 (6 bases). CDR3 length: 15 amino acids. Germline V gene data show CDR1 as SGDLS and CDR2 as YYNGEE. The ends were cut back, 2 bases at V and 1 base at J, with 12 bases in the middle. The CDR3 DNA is TGTGCCAGCAGCGTGCATTCGGGACAGAACACTGAAGCTTTCTTT. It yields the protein CASSVHSGQNTEAFF.

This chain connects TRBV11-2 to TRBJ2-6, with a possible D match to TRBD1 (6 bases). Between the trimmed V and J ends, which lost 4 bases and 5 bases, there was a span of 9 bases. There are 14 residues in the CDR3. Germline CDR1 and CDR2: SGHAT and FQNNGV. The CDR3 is CASSSGVRANVLTF. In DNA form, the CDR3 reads TGTGCCAGCAGCTCAGGGGTGCGGGCCAACGTCCTGACTTTC.

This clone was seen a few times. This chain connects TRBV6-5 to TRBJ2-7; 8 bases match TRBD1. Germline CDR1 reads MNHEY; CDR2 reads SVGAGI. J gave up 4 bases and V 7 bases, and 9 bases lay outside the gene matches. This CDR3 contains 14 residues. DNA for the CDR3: TGTGCCAGCAACGACAGGGGATCGGCGTACGAGCAGTACTTC. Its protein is CASNDRGSAYEQYF.